Listed below are T cell receptor beta chains from one sample, sequenced in a study of T-cell reconstitution after alpha-beta-depleted transplantation in children. TCRdb itself ran the PCR reads through MiXCR, one entry per CDR3 protein. Of about 270,000 distinct CDR3 sequences in the sample, 9.9% were seen once. The sample here was PBMCs from the stem cell graft donor, taken from the stem cell graft. The origin of the receptors is a human donor who donated a stem cell graft to a child with SCID. Both conserved end residues are part of each CDR3. Each record gives: D gene, V gene, clone size, J gene, CDR3 DNA, CDR3 protein. A D gene is named only where the DNA matches it firmly. Clone size, where shown, is once, few, many, or a class for clones that have expanded.

d_gene: -
v_gene: TRBV3-1
abundance: few
j_gene: TRBJ2-7
CDR3nt: TGTGCCAGCAGCCAAGGACTAGAGCTCTACGAGCAGTACTTC
CDR3aa: CASSQGLELYEQYF

d_gene: -
v_gene: TRBV7-9
abundance: many
j_gene: TRBJ1-2
CDR3nt: TGTGCCAGCAGCTTATTTGTTGGCGGCTACACCTTC
CDR3aa: CASSLFVGGYTF

d_gene: TRBD1
v_gene: TRBV7-9
abundance: -
j_gene: TRBJ1-6
CDR3nt: TGTGCCAGCAGCGCGCCCCAGGGGGCAGGTCTTAATTCACCCCTCCACTTT
CDR3aa: CASSAPQGAGLNSPLHF

d_gene: TRBD2
v_gene: TRBV29-1
abundance: -
j_gene: TRBJ2-3
CDR3nt: TGCAGCGTTGAGGGCTGGACTAGCGGGGGTTACACAGATACGCAGTATTTT
CDR3aa: CSVEGWTSGGYTDTQYF

d_gene: TRBD1
v_gene: TRBV2
abundance: -
j_gene: TRBJ2-7
CDR3nt: TGTGCCAGCAGTGATGGTCAGGGGGCCCACGAGCAGTACTTC
CDR3aa: CASSDGQGAHEQYF

d_gene: -
v_gene: TRBV7-9
abundance: -
j_gene: TRBJ2-1
CDR3nt: TGCGCCAGCAGCCCCCGGCCGGGTCAGATAATTAATGAGCAGTTCTTC
CDR3aa: CASSPRPGQIINEQFF

d_gene: -
v_gene: TRBV4-2
abundance: -
j_gene: TRBJ2-2
CDR3nt: TGTGCCAGCAGCCCCGAGCGCCTCTGGGAGCTGTTTTTT
CDR3aa: CASSPERLWELFF

d_gene: -
v_gene: TRBV7-2
abundance: many
j_gene: TRBJ1-2
CDR3nt: TGTGCCAGCAGCTTAGGTCGAGGACAGCAGCTCTATGGCTACACCTTC
CDR3aa: CASSLGRGQQLYGYTF

d_gene: TRBD1
v_gene: TRBV10-3
abundance: few
j_gene: TRBJ2-1
CDR3nt: TGTGCCGCACAGGGGATGGGCGGGCAGGAGCAGTTCTTC
CDR3aa: CAAQGMGGQEQFF

d_gene: -
v_gene: TRBV12-3/TRBV12-4
abundance: few
j_gene: TRBJ1-1
CDR3nt: TGTGCCAGCAGGACCCCGAGGAACACTGAAGCTTTCTTT
CDR3aa: CASRTPRNTEAFF

d_gene: TRBD1
v_gene: TRBV6-1
abundance: few
j_gene: TRBJ1-6
CDR3nt: TGTGCCAGCAGTCCGTACACGGACAGGGTCCTCCACTTT
CDR3aa: CASSPYTDRVLHF